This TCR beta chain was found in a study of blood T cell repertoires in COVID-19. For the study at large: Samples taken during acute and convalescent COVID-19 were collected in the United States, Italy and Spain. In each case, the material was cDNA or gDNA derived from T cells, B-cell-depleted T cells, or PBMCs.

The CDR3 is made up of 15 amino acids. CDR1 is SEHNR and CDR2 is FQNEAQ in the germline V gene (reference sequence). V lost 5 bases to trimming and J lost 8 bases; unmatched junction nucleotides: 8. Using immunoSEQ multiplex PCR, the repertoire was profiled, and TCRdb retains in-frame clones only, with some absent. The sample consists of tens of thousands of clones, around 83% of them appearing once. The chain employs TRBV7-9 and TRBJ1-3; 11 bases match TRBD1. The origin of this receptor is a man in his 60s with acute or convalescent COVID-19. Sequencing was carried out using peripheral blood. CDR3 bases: TGTGCCAGCAGCCTCCGCGGACAGGGGGCTGACACCATATATTTT. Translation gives CASSLRGQGADTIYF.